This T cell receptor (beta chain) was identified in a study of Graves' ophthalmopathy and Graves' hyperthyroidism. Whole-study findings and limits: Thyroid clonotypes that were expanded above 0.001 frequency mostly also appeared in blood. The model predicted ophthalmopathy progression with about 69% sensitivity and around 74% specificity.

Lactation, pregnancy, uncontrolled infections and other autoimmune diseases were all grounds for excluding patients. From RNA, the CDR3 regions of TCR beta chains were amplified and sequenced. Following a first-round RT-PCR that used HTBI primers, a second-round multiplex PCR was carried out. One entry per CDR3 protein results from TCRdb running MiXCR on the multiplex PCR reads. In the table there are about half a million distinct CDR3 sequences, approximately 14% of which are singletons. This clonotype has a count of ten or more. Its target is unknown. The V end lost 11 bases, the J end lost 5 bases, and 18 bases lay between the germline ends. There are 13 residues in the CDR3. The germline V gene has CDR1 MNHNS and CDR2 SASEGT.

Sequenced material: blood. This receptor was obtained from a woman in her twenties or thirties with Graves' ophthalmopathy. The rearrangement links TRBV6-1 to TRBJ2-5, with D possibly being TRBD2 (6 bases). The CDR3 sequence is CAARWGVRETQYF. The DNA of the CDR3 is TGTGCCGCCCGATGGGGGGTAAGGGAGACCCAGTACTTC.